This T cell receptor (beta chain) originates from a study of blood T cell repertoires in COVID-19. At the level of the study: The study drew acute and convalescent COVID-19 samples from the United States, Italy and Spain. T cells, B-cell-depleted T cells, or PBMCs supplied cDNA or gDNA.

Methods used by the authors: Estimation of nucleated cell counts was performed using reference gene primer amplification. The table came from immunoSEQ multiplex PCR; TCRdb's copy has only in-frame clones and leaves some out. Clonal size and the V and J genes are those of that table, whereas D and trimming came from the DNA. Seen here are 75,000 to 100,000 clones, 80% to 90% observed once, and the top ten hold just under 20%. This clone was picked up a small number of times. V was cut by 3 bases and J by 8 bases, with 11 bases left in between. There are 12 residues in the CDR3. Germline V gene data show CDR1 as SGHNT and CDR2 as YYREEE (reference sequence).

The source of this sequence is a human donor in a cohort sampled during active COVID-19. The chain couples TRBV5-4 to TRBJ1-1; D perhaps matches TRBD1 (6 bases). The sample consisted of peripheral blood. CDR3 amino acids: CASSYGQGEAFF. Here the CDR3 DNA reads TGTGCCAGCAGCTATGGGCAGGGGGAAGCTTTCTTT.